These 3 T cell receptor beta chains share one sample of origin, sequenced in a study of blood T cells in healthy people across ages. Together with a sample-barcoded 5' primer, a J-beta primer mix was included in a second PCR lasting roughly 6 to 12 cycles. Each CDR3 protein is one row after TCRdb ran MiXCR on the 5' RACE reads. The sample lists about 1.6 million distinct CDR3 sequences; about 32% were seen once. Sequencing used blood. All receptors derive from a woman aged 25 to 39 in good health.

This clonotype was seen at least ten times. The CDR3 loop reads CASRLGTSLDTQYF. CDR3 DNA sequence: TGTGCCAGCAGACTTGGGACGTCCCTGGATACGCAGTATTTT. This sequence joins TRBV12-3 or TRBV12-4 and TRBJ2-3, with D perhaps assigned TRBD1 or TRBD2 (5 bases each). The CDR3 length is 14 residues. The V end lost 6 bases, the J end lost 6 bases, and 16 bases lay between the germline ends.

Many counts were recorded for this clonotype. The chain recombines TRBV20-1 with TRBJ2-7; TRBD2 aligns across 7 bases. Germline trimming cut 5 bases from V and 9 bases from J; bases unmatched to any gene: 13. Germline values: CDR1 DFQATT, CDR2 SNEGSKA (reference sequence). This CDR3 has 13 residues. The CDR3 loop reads CSAQWEGSVGQYF. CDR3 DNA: TGCAGTGCTCAATGGGAGGGAAGCGTAGGGCAGTACTTC.

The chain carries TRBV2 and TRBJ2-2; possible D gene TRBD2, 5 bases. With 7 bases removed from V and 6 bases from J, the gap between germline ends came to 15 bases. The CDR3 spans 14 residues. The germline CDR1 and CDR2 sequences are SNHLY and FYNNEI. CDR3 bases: TGTGCCAGCAAACTGGGTAGCGCGGCCGGGGAGCTGTTTTTT. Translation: CASKLGSAAGELFF. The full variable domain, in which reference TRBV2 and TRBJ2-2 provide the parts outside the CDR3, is EPEVTQTPSHQVTQMGQEVILRCVPISNHLYFYWYRQILGQKVEFLVSFYNNEISEKSEIFDDQFSVERPDGSNFTLKIRSTKLEDSAMYFCASKLGSAAGELFFGEGSRLTVL.